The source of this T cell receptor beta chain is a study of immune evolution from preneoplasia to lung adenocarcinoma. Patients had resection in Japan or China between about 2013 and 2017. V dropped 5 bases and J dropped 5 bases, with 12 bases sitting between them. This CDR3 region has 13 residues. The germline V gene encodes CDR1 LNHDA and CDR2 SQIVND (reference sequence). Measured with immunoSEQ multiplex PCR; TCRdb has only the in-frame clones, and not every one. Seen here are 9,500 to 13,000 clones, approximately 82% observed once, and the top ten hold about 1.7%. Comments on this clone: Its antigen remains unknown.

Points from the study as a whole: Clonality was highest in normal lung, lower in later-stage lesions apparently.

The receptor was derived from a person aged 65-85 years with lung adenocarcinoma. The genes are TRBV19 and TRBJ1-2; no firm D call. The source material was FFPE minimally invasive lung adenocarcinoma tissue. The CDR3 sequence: CASSARVSYGYTF. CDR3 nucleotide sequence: TGTGCCAGTAGTGCGCGGGTCTCGTATGGCTACACCTTC.